Below are 8 T cell receptor beta chains sequenced from a single sample in a study of blood T cell repertoires in COVID-19. TCRdb keeps only in-frame clones here, not all; method: immunoSEQ multiplex PCR. Among around 90,000 clones, around four fifths were seen once, and the ten largest hold about 12%. Sequenced: peripheral blood. These receptor sequences come from a woman in her sixties or seventies with active or convalescent COVID-19.

V is TRBV24-1 and J is TRBJ1-6; D gene uncertain. V was clipped by 9 bases and J by 4 bases, with 12 bases between them. The CDR3 loop spans 14 amino acids. Germline CDR1 and CDR2: KGHDR and SFDVKD. In DNA form, the CDR3 reads TGTGCCACCTCTGCAGGCCTTTATAATTCACCCCTCCACTTT. Protein product: CATSAGLYNSPLHF.

V gene TRBV6-6 combines with J gene TRBJ2-7; TRBD2 matches 8 bases. This CDR3 region has 15 residues. With 6 bases clipped from V and 5 bases from J, the junction kept 12 bases outside the gene matches. Germline V gene data show CDR1 as MNHNY and CDR2 as SVGAGI (reference sequence). CDR3 sequence reads: CASRPSGLVDHEQYF. CDR3 DNA sequence: TGTGCCAGCAGGCCTTCGGGACTAGTAGACCACGAGCAGTACTTC.

J is TRBJ1-1 and V is TRBV28, with no clear D. Trimming pared 2 bases from V and 3 bases from J, leaving 7 bases between. CDR3 length: 13 residues. The germline gives CDR1 MDHEN, CDR2 SYDVKM. The CDR3 DNA follows: TGTGCCAGCAGTTTAGGGCGGGACACTGAAGCTTTCTTT. Its translation is CASSLGRDTEAFF.

The rearrangement joins TRBV2 to TRBJ1-2; D uncertain. Trimming shortened V by 8 bases and J by 4 bases, and 17 bases separated the two germline ends. Germline V lookup: CDR1 SNHLY, CDR2 FYNNEI. The CDR3 runs to 14 residues. DNA for the CDR3: TGTGCCAGCTGTCGGTCCCTCATTTCCTATGGCTACACCTTC. Translation gives CASCRSLISYGYTF.

J is TRBJ2-2 and V is TRBV9, with a tentative D call TRBD1 (5 bases). V shed 4 bases and J shed 1 base, with 14 bases lying between them. Germline values: CDR1 SGDLS, CDR2 YYNGEE. The CDR3 length is 16 residues. CDR3 region: CASSLQTVLNTGELFF. The CDR3 coding sequence is TGTGCCAGCAGCCTTCAGACAGTTTTGAACACCGGGGAGCTGTTTTTT.

The chain has TRBV2 and TRBJ2-5, with 9 bases that match TRBD2. V trimming: 4 bases; J trimming: 6 bases; junction bases outside the gene matches: 3. The CDR3 length is 13 residues. The germline gives CDR1 SNHLY, CDR2 FYNNEI. This chain's CDR3 is CASSGGGAKTQYF. CDR3 DNA: TGTGCCAGCAGTGGCGGGGGGGCGAAGACCCAGTACTTC.

The rearrangement links TRBV24-1 to TRBJ1-2; D remains ambiguous. Trimming cost V 9 bases and J 7 bases, with 14 bases left between them. Germline V gene data show CDR1 as KGHDR and CDR2 as SFDVKD. The CDR3 length is 12 residues. In DNA form, the CDR3 reads TGTGCCACCTCTACTTCCTCCGGTGGCTACACCTTC. Its translation: CATSTSSGGYTF.

This clone has just a few counts. The V call is TRBV6-5, the J call TRBJ2-7, with 13 bases fitting TRBD2. Trimming took 4 bases from V and 2 from J; bases not matched to a gene: 5. The CDR3 runs 16 residues. CDR1 MNHEY and CDR2 SVGAGI come from the germline V gene. CDR3 loop: CASSLTSGGPTYEQYF. The CDR3 DNA reads as TGTGCCAGCAGTTTGACTAGCGGGGGGCCCACCTACGAGCAGTACTTC.